This T cell receptor beta chain appears in the sequencing data of a study of T cell responses to AZD1222 COVID-19 vaccine. Study results and limitations: The sample set comprised mostly white British donors with more females, and clonal diversity was possibly underestimated. Once two AZD1222 doses were given, Spike-specific TCR breadth and depth went up. Sampled repertoires all dated from after the peak T cell response. Nearly half of spike-specific TCRs reportedly target unmutated variant regions.

The protocol was immunoSEQ multiplex PCR, while the TCRdb copy is restricted to in-frame clones and leaves out a portion. The sample holds 100,000 to 150,000 clones, around 92% seen once. V dropped 6 bases and J dropped 5 bases, with 11 bases sitting between them. The CDR3 length is 13 residues. Germline V CDR1 and CDR2: MDHEN, SYDVKM. Concerning this clone: Its matching antigen is unknown.

The origin of this receptor is an adult in good health. Sequencing used peripheral blood, obtained on day 0 of AZD1222 vaccination. The chain recombines TRBV28 with TRBJ1-5; D unresolved. The CDR3: CASRETLDQPQHF. In nucleotides, the CDR3 is TGTGCCAGCAGAGAGACACTGGATCAGCCCCAGCATTTT.